This T cell receptor beta chain is drawn from a study of OX40 agonist ivuxolimab in advanced cancers. Here immunoSEQ multiplex PCR was the method, and the copy in TCRdb shows in-frame clones only, minus some. The sample shows around 110,000 clones, approximately 90% of them seen only once. Broader study findings: Among the lowest peripheral clonal expansion occurred in 0.1-3.0 mg/kg partial responders.

To note about this clone: The antigen is not known.

The sequence came from an adult with an advanced solid tumor such as melanoma, head and neck, liver or kidney cancer. The specimen was CD4+ or CD8+ T cells sorted from blood, collected in a trial of the OX40 agonist ivuxolimab.

In nucleotides, the CDR3 is TGTGCCAGCAGGAGGGACAGTCGTACCGGCAATGAGCAGTTCTTC. Amino acids: CASRRDSRTGNEQFF. The chain employs TRBV7-8 and TRBJ2-1; 7 positions agree with TRBD1. Germline CDR1 and CDR2: SGHVS and FQNEAQ. The CDR3 is 15 amino acids. Trimming removed 6 bases from V and 6 bases from J; junction bases left unmatched: 11.